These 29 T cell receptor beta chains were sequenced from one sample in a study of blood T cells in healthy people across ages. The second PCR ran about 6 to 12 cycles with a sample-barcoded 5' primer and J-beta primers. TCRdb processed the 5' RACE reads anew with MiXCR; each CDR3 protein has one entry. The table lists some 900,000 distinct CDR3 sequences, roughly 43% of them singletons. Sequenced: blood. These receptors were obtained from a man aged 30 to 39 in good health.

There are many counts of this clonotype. As DNA, the CDR3 is TGTGCCAGCAGACAGACTAGCGGGGGGTACGAGCAGTACTTC. Translating it yields CASRQTSGGYEQYF. This chain uses TRBV12-3 or TRBV12-4 with TRBJ2-7, with TRBD2 matching over 13 bases. J lost 4 bases, V lost 6 bases, and 3 bases had no gene match. The CDR3 is made up of 14 amino acids.

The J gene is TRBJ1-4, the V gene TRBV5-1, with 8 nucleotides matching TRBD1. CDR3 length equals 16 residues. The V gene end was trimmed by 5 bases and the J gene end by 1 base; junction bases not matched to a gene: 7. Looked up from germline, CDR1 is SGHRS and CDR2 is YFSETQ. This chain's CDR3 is CASSDGQGETNEKLFF. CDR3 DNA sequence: TGCGCCAGCAGTGACGGACAGGGCGAAACTAATGAAAAACTGTTTTTT.

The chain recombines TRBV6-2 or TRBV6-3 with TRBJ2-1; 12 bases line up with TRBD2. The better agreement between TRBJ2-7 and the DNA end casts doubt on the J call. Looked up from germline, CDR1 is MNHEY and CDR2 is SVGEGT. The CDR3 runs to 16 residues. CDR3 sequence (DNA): TGTGCCAGCAGTTACCGGACTAGCGGGGCACTCAATGAGCAGTACTTC. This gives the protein CASSYRTSGALNEQYF.

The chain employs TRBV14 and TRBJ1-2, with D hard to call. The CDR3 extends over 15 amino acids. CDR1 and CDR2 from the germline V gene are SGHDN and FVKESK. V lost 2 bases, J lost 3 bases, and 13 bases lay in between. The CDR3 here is CASSQLGGSDYGYTF. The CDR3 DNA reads TGTGCCAGCAGCCAACTAGGCGGTAGCGACTATGGCTACACCTTC.

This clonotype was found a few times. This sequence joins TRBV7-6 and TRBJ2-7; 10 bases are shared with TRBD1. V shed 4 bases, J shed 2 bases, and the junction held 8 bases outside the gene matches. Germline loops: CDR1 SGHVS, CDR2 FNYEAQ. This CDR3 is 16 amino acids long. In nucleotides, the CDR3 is TGTGCCAGCAGCTCGGGACAGGGGTCATTTACCTACGAGCAGTACTTC. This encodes CASSSGQGSFTYEQYF.

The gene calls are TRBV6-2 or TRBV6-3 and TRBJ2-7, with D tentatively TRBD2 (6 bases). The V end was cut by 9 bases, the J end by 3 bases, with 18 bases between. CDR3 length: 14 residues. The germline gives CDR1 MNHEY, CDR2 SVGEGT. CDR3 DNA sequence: TGTGCCAGTGCTCAAGCAGCGGGCTACTACGAGCAGTACTTC. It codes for CASAQAAGYYEQYF.

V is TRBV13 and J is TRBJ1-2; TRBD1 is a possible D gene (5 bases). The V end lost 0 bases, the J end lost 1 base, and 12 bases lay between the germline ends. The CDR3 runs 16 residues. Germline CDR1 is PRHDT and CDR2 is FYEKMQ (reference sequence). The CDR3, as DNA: TGTGCCAGCAGCTTAGGTTTAGGGGCGAATAACTATGGCTACACCTTC. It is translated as CASSLGLGANNYGYTF.

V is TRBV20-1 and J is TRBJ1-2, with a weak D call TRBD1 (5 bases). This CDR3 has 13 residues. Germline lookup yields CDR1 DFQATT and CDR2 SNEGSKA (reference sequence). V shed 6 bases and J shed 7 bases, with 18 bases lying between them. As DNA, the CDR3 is TGCAGTGCGATGAAACCGGGGACGGCTGGCTACACCTTC. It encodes CSAMKPGTAGYTF.

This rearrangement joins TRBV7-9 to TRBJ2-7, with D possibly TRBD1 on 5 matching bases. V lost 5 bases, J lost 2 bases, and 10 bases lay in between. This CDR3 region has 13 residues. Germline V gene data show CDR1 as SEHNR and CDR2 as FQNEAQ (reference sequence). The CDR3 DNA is TGTGCCAGCAGCGACAGCGACACCTACGAGCAGTACTTC. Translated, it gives CASSDSDTYEQYF. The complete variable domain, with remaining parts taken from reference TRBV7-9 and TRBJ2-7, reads DTGVSQNPRHKITKRGQNVTFRCDPISEHNRLYWYRQTLGQGPEFLTYFQNEAQLEKSRLLSDRFSAERPKGSFSTLEIQRTEQGDSAMYLCASSDSDTYEQYFGPGTRLTVT.

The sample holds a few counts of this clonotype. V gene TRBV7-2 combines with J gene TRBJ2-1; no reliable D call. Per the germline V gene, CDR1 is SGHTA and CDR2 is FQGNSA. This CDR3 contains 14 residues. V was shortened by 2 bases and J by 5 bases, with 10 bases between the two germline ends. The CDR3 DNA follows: TGTGCCAGCAGCTTATTCGGGTCCCACAATGAGCAGTTCTTC. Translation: CASSLFGSHNEQFF.

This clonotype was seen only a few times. The CDR3 sequence: CASSHDPDRATYF. The DNA of the CDR3 is TGTGCCAGCAGCCACGATCCGGACAGGGCAACGTACTTC. This chain links TRBV6-5 with TRBJ2-4; TRBD1 agrees at 8 bases. The trim removed 6 bases at V and 15 bases at J, leaving 13 bases unmatched. This CDR3 is built from 13 residues. Germline assignment: CDR1 MNHEY and CDR2 SVGAGI.

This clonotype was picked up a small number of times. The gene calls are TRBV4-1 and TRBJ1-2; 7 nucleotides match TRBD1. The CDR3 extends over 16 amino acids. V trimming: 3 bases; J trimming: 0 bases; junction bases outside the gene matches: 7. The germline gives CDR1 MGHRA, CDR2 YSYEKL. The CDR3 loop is CASSHPDRIPNYGYTF. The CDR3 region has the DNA TGCGCCAGCAGCCACCCGGACAGGATCCCTAACTATGGCTACACCTTC.

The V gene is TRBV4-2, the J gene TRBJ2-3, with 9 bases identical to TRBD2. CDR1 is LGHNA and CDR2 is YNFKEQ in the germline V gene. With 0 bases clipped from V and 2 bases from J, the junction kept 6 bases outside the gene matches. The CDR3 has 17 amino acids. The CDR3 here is CASSQDPSGGFTDTQYF. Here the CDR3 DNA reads TGTGCCAGCAGCCAAGATCCCAGCGGGGGGTTCACAGATACGCAGTATTTT.

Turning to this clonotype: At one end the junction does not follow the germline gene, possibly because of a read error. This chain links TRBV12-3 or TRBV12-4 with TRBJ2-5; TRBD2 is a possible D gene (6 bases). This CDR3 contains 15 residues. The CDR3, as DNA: TGTGCCAGCAGTTCCCTGGGCGGGGCCCAAGGGACCCAGTACTTC. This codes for CASSSLGGAQGTQYF.

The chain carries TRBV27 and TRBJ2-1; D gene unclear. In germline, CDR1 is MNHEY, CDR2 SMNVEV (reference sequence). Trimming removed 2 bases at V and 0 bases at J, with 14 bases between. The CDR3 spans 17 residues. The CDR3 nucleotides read TGTGCCAGCAGTTTAGGGCCCGGCGATAGCTCCTACAATGAGCAGTTCTTC. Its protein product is CASSLGPGDSSYNEQFF.

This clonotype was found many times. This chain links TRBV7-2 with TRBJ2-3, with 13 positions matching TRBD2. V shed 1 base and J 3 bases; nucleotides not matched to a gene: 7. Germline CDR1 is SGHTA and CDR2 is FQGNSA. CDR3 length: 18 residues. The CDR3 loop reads CASSLGTSGGQITDTQYF. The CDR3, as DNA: TGTGCCAGCAGCTTAGGGACTAGCGGGGGCCAGATTACAGATACGCAGTATTTT. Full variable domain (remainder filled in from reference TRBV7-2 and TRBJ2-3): GAGVSQSPSNKVTEKGKDVELRCDPISGHTALYWYRQSLGQGLEFLIYFQGNSAPDKSGLPSDRFSAERTGGSVSTLTIQRTQQEDSAVYLCASSLGTSGGQITDTQYFGPGTRLTVL.

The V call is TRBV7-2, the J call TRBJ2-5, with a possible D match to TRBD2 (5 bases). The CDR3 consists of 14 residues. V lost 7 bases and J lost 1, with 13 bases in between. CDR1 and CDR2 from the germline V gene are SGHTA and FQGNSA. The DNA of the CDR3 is TGTGCCAGCACCCCAGGACTTTTCCAAGAGACCCAGTACTTC. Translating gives CASTPGLFQETQYF.

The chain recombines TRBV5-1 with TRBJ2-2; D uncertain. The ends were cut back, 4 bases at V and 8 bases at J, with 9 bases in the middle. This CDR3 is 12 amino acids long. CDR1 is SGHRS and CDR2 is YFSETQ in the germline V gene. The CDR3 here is CASSSQRGELFF. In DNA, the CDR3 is TGCGCCAGCAGCAGCCAGCGTGGGGAGCTGTTTTTT.

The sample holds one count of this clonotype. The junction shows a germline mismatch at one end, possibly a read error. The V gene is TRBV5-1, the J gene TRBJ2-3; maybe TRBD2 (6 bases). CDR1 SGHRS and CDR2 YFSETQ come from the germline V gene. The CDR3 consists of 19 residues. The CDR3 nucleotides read TGCGCCAGCAGCTCCCGCATACCTGGACTTGCGGGGTACACAGATACACAGTATTTT. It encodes CASSSRIPGLAGYTDTQYF.

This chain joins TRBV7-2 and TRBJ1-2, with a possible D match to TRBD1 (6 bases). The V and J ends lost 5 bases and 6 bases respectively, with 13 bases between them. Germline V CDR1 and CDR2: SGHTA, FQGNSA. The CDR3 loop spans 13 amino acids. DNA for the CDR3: TGTGCCAGCAGCCCAGGGGCAGGGGATGGCTACACCTTC. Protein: CASSPGAGDGYTF.

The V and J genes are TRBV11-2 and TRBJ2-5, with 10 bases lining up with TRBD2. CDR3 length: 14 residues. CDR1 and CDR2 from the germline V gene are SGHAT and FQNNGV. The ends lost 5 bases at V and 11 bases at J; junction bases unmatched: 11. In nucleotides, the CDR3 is TGTGCCAGCAGCCGGCTAGCGGGGGTTATTGAGCAGTACTTC. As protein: CASSRLAGVIEQYF.

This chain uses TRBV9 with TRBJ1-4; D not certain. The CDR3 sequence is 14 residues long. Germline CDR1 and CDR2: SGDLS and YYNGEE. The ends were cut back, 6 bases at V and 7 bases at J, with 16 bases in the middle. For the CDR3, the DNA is TGTGCCAGCAACGGTGGTAGCCCGGGTGAAAAACTGTTTTTT. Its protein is CASNGGSPGEKLFF.

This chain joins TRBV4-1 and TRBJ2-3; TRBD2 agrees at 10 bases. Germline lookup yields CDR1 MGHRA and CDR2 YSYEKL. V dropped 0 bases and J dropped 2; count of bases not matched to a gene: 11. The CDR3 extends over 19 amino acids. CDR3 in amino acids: CASSQDQTVSGRATDTQYF. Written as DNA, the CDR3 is TGCGCCAGCAGCCAAGATCAAACAGTGAGCGGGAGGGCCACAGATACGCAGTATTTT.

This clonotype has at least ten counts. The CDR3 sequence is CASSLSGAQETQYF. The CDR3 DNA is TGTGCCAGCAGCTTATCGGGAGCGCAAGAGACCCAGTACTTC. The V and J genes are TRBV7-2 and TRBJ2-5; D perhaps matches TRBD2 (6 bases). The CDR3 spans 14 residues. Germline loops: CDR1 SGHTA, CDR2 FQGNSA. Between the trimmed V and J ends, which lost 2 bases and 2 bases, there was a span of 9 bases.

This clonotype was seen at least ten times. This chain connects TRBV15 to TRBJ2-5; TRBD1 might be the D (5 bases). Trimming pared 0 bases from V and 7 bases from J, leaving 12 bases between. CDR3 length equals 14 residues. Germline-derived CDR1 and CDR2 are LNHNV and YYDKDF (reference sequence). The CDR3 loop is CATSRDRQGRTQYF. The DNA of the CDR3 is TGTGCCACCAGCAGAGATCGGCAGGGAAGGACCCAGTACTTC.

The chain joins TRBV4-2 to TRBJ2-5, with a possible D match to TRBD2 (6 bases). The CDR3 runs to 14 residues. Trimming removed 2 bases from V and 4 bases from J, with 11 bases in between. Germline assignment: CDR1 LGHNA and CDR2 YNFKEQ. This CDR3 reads CASSQIRELETQYF. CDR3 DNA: TGTGCCAGCAGCCAAATTCGGGAGTTAGAGACCCAGTACTTC.

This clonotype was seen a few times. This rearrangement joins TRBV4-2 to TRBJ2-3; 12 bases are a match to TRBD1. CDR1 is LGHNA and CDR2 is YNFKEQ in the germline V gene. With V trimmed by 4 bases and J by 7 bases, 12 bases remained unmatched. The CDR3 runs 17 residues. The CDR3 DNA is TGTGCCAGCAGCCGGGCCGACCGGGACAGGGGGCTTTATACGCAGTATTTT. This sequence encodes CASSRADRDRGLYTQYF.

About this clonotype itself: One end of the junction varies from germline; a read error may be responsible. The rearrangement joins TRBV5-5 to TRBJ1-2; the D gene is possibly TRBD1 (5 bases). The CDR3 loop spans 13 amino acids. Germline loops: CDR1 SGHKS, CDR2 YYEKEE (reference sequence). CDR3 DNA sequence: TGTGCCAGCAGTACCGCCAGGGTAGCTGGCCACACCTTC. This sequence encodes CASSTARVAGHTF.

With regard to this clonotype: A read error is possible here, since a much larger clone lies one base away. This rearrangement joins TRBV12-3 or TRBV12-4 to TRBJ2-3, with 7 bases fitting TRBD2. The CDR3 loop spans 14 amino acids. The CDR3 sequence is CASSVAWGGDTQYF. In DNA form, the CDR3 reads TGTGCCAGCAGTGTAGCTTGGGGGGGAGATACGCAGTATTTT.